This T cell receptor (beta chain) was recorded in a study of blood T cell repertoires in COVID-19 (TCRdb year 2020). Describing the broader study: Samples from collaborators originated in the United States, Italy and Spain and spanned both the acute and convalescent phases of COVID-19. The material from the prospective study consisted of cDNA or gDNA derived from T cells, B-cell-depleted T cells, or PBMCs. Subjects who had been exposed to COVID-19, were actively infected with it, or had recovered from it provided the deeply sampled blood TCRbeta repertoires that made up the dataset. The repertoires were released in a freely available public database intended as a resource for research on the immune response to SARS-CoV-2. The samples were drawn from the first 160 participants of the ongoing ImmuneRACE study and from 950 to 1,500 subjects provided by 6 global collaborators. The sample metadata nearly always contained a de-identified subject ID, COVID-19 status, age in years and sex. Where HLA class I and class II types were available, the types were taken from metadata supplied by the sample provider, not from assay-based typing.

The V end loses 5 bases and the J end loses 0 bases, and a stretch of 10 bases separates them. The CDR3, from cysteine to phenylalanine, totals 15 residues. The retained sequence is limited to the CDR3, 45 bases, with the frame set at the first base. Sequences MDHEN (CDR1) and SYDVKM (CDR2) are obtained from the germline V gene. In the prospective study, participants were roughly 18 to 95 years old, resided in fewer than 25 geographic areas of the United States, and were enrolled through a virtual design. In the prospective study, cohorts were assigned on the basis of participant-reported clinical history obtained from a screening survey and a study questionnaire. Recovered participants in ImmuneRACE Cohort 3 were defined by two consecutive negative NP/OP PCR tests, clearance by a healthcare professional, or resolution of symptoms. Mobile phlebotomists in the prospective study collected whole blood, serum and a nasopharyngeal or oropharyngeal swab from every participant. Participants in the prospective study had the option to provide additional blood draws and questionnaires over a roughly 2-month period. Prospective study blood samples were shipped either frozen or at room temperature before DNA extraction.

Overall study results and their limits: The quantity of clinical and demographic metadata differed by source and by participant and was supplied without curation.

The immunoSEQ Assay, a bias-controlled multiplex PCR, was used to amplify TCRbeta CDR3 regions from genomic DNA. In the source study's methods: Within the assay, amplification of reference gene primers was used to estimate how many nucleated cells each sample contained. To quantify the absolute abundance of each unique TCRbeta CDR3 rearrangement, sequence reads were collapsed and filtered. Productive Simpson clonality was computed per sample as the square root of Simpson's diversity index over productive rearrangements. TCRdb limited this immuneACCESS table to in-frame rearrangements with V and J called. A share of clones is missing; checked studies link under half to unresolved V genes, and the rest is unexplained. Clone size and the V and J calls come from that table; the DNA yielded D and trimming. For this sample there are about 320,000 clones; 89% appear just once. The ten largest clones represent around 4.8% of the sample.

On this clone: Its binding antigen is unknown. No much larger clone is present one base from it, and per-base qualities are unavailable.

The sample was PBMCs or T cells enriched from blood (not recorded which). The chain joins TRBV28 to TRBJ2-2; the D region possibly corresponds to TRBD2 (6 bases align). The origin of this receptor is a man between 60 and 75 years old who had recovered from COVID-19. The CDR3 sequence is CASSPPGANTGELFF. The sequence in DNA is TGTGCCAGCAGTCCACCGGGGGCGAACACCGGGGAGCTGTTTTTT.